This T cell receptor beta chain was sequenced for a study of shared clonotypes between healthy human individuals. Background on the study: Samples came from a couple of female and three male donors aged 18 to 49. General study results and limits: Non-shared clonotypes had lower generation probabilities than clonotypes shared by all four sorted-subset donors.

Regarding this clone: Its matching antigen is unknown. The sample holds other DNA sequences that translate to the same CDR3.

Clones were read by immunoSEQ multiplex PCR, and TCRdb kept only the in-frame ones, dropping some. The sample consists of nearly 1,000,000 clones, around three quarters of them appearing once. Trimming took 4 bases from V and 4 from J; bases not matched to a gene: 8. Germline values: CDR1 LNHDA, CDR2 SQIVND (reference sequence). The CDR3 is made up of 15 amino acids. CD45RA-negative memory and CD45RA+ naive subsets were split from the CD4+ cells. The rearrangement uses TRBV19 and TRBJ1-1; 8 nucleotides line up with TRBD1. The sample taken for sequencing was memory CD4+ T cells sorted from blood. As for subset: CD45RA-negative fraction. The receptor's source is a man younger than 35 in good health. CDR3 nucleotides: TGTGCCAGTAGTACTTTACAGGGGGGTGGCACTGAAGCTTTCTTT. Amino acids: CASSTLQGGGTEAFF.